One sample yielded the 15 T cell receptor beta chains listed below, sequenced in a study of shared clonotypes between healthy human individuals. Positively selected for CCR7, the CD45RO-negative cells used as naive CD8 cells excluded terminally differentiated effector memory CD45RA+ cells. The repertoire was sequenced with immunoSEQ multiplex PCR; TCRdb's copy has only in-frame clones and lacks some. The sample yields 2 million to 2.5 million clones, about 95% seen once. Sequencing was carried out using naive CD8+ T cells sorted from blood. These receptors all stem from a man between 18 and 29 years old in good health.

In the case of this clone: Other DNA sequences in this sample translate to the same CDR3. The chain employs TRBV27 and TRBJ1-1, with a tentative D call TRBD1 (5 bases). The V end was cut by 6 bases, the J end by 4 bases, with 12 bases between. CDR1 is MNHEY and CDR2 is SMNVEV in the germline V gene (reference sequence). This CDR3 region has 13 residues. CDR3 in amino acids: CASSPGLSTEAFF. CDR3 in DNA: TGTGCCAGCAGCCCAGGGCTGAGCACTGAAGCTTTCTTT.

The V call is TRBV27, the J call TRBJ1-2; D uncertain. The CDR3 consists of 14 residues. CDR1 and CDR2 from the germline V gene are MNHEY and SMNVEV (reference sequence). The V gene lost 4 bases and the J gene lost 0 bases, with 9 bases spanning the gap. CDR3 region: CASSSTRSNYGYTF. CDR3 DNA sequence: TGTGCCAGCAGTTCGACACGATCTAACTATGGCTACACCTTC.

V gene TRBV29-1 combines with J gene TRBJ2-7; tentatively, D is TRBD1 or TRBD2 (5 bases each). Deletions cut 7 bases from V and 2 bases from J, with 15 bases between. Germline CDR1 SQVTM, CDR2 ANQGSEA. CDR3 size: 13 residues. The chain's CDR3 is CSALRDGAYEQYF. The CDR3 DNA reads TGCAGCGCCCTACGGGACGGAGCCTACGAGCAGTACTTC.

This rearrangement joins TRBV4-1 to TRBJ2-7; the D gene is possibly TRBD1 (5 bases). V lost 1 base, J lost 2 bases, and 9 bases lay in between. This CDR3 spans 14 amino acids. In germline, CDR1 is MGHRA, CDR2 YSYEKL. The CDR3 DNA reads as TGCGCCAGCAGCCAAGTAAGCAGGGCCTACGAGCAGTACTTC. Translation gives CASSQVSRAYEQYF.

The chain couples TRBV5-4 to TRBJ2-5; D not certain. The CDR3 sequence is 12 residues long. The germline V and J ends were trimmed by 0 bases and 6 bases, with 6 bases remaining between them. Germline V gives CDR1 SGHNT, CDR2 YYREEE (reference sequence). The CDR3 protein is CASSLGGQTQYF. DNA of the CDR3: TGTGCCAGCAGCTTGGGAGGTCAGACCCAGTACTTC.

CDR3 sequence (DNA): TGTGCCAGCAGTGACCGGACAGAATACACAGATACGCAGTATTTT. Translation: CASSDRTEYTDTQYF. The V call is TRBV6-1, the J call TRBJ2-3; D perhaps matches TRBD1 (6 bases). Between the trimmed V and J ends, which lost 3 bases and 2 bases, there was a span of 12 bases. This CDR3 spans 15 amino acids. Germline CDR1 and CDR2: MNHNS and SASEGT.

The V call is TRBV4-2, the J call TRBJ1-1; possible D gene TRBD1, 5 bases. This CDR3 spans 16 amino acids. CDR1 is LGHNA and CDR2 is YNFKEQ in the germline V gene. V shed 1 base and J shed 4 bases, with 16 bases lying between them. Written as DNA, the CDR3 is TGTGCCAGCAGCCAAGGAGCAGGGCCTTCCTTCACTGAAGCTTTCTTT. Residues: CASSQGAGPSFTEAFF.

The chain combines TRBV4-3 with TRBJ2-7, with 7 bases fitting TRBD2. The CDR3 extends over 18 amino acids. Germline V gives CDR1 LGHNA, CDR2 YSLEER. Trimming at V came to 3 bases and at J to 0 bases, leaving 14 bases not matched to a gene. The CDR3 reads CASSHHGRERESSYEQYF. The CDR3 nucleotides read TGCGCCAGCAGCCATCACGGCAGGGAGCGGGAATCCTCCTACGAGCAGTACTTC.

The chain combines TRBV7-6 with TRBJ2-1; TRBD1 is a possible D gene (6 bases). V shed 3 bases and J shed 8 bases, with 11 bases lying between them. CDR1 and CDR2 from the germline V gene are SGHVS and FNYEAQ. The CDR3 sequence is 13 residues long. CDR3 nucleotide sequence: TGTGCCAGCAGCTTGTACAGGGTCGATGAGCAGTTCTTC. Translation: CASSLYRVDEQFF.

The rearrangement uses TRBV9 and TRBJ2-3; the D is unclear. With 3 bases removed from V and 3 bases from J, the gap between germline ends came to 5 bases. The CDR3 has 12 amino acids. Germline CDR1 is SGDLS and CDR2 is YYNGEE. DNA for the CDR3: TGTGCCAGCAGCGACTGGACAGATACGCAGTATTTT. Its protein product is CASSDWTDTQYF.

This CDR3 is CASSPSTDYQPQHF. The CDR3 nucleotides are TGTGCCAGCAGTCCGTCGACCGACTATCAGCCCCAGCATTTT. This chain joins TRBV2 and TRBJ1-5; D gene ambiguous. The CDR3 contains 14 residues. The V end lost 5 bases, the J end lost 5 bases, and 13 bases lay between the germline ends. CDR1 SNHLY and CDR2 FYNNEI come from the germline V gene.

The V call is TRBV11-2, the J call TRBJ2-7, with D tentatively TRBD1 (5 bases). Trimming stripped 0 bases from V and 7 bases from J, with 16 bases between. CDR3 length: 15 residues. CDR1 is SGHAT, CDR2 FQNNGV, per germline. In nucleotides, the CDR3 is TGTGCCAGCAGCTTAGATGCTAGGGCAGGGTGGGAGCAGTACTTC. It encodes CASSLDARAGWEQYF. The variable domain in full, with the rest retrieved from reference TRBV11-2 and TRBJ2-7, is EAGVAQSPRYKIIEKRQSVAFWCNPISGHATLYWYQQILGQGPKLLIQFQNNGVVDDSQLPKDRFSAERLKGVDSTLKIQPAKLEDSAVYLCASSLDARAGWEQYFGPGTRLTVT.

This clone occurred once. The V gene is TRBV10-3, the J gene TRBJ2-3; a possible D gene is TRBD2 (7 bases). The CDR3 extends over 13 amino acids. Germline CDR1 ENHRY, CDR2 SYGVKD. V lost 9 bases, J lost 1 base, and 11 bases lay in between. The CDR3 is CAMGGPGTDTQYF. DNA of the CDR3: TGTGCCATGGGGGGGCCCGGCACAGATACGCAGTATTTT.

The chain couples TRBV2 to TRBJ1-3; D uncertain. The CDR3 consists of 16 residues. V dropped 1 base and J dropped 0 bases, with 10 bases sitting between them. CDR1 is SNHLY, CDR2 FYNNEI, per germline. CDR3 in amino acids: CASSEGTAYSGNTIYF. In DNA form, the CDR3 reads TGTGCCAGCAGTGAAGGGACCGCTTACTCTGGAAACACCATATATTTT.

As regards this clone: Other DNA sequences in this sample translate to the same CDR3. J is TRBJ1-2 and V is TRBV5-5, with 7 bases fitting TRBD1. The CDR3 runs to 14 residues. V gave up 2 bases and J gave up 0 bases; unmatched junction bases: 1. Germline CDR1 is SGHKS and CDR2 is YYEKEE (reference sequence). The CDR3 here is CASSLTGANYGYTF. Here the CDR3 DNA reads TGTGCCAGCAGCTTAACAGGGGCTAACTATGGCTACACCTTC.